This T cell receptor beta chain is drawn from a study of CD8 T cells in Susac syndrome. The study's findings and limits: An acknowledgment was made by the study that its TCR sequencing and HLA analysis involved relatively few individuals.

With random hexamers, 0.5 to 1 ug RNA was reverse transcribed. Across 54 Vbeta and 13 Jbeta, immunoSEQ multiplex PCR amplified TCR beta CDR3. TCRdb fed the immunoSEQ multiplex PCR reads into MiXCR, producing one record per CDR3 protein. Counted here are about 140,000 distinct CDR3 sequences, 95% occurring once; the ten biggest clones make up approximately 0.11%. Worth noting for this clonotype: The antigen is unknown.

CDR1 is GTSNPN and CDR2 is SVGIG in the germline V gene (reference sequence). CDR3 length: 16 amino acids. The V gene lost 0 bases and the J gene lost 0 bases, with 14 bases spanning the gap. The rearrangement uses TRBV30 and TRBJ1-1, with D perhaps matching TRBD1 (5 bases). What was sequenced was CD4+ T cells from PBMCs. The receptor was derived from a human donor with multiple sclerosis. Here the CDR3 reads CAWSVGDRGMNTEAFF. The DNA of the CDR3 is TGTGCCTGGAGTGTAGGGGACCGAGGGATGAACACTGAAGCTTTCTTT.